These T cell receptor beta chains were read from a single sample in a study of blood T cell repertoires in COVID-19. The data were produced by immunoSEQ multiplex PCR, yet TCRdb's version contains in-frame clones alone and is incomplete. This table has under 150,000 clones, 85% appearing once. Sequencing input: peripheral blood. The receptor set was obtained from a human donor in a cohort sampled during active COVID-19. Both conserved end residues are part of each CDR3.

J: TRBJ2-7
V: TRBV7-2
CDR3: CASSLSTSGGAYEQYF

J: TRBJ1-5
V: TRBV10-3
CDR3: CAISDTGLSNQPQHF

J: TRBJ2-5
V: TRBV5-1
CDR3: CASSPRGQETQYF

J: TRBJ1-6
V: TRBV2
CDR3: CASSASRAAGNSPLHF

J: TRBJ1-4
V: TRBV5-1
CDR3: CASSLVGGAAEKLFF

J: TRBJ2-1
V: TRBV6-5
CDR3: CASSYDPRGANNEQFF

J: TRBJ2-3
V: TRBV4-3
CDR3: CASSQGEMTIRGDTDTQYF

J: TRBJ1-1
V: TRBV7-2
CDR3: CASSLVPDTEAFF

J: TRBJ2-1
V: TRBV14
CDR3: CASSQDRPRERGSEQFF

J: TRBJ2-5
V: TRBV28
CDR3: CASSRYTGPQETQYF

J: TRBJ2-7
V: TRBV5-1
CDR3: CASSLAGGGTTYEQYF

J: TRBJ1-1
V: TRBV19
CDR3: CASSIVGSYTEAFF

J: TRBJ2-2
V: TRBV11-2
CDR3: CASSSGTGNTGELFF

J: TRBJ1-3
V: TRBV6-6
CDR3: CASSQGIRAGNTIYF

J: TRBJ1-1
V: TRBV19
CDR3: CASSPPQGVPKNTEAFF

J: TRBJ2-2
V: TRBV11-2
CDR3: CASSLFRRRDTGELFF

J: TRBJ2-3
V: TRBV9
CDR3: CASSVGQGADTQYF

J: TRBJ2-1
V: TRBV5-1
CDR3: CASSSGSTSGGQYNEQFF

J: TRBJ1-4
V: TRBV20-1
CDR3: CSASVGDMGEKLFF

J: TRBJ1-2
V: TRBV6-1
CDR3: CASSDPGGRGYTF

J: TRBJ2-1
V: TRBV6-6
CDR3: CASSYSGAYYNEQFF

J: TRBJ1-2
V: TRBV5-4
CDR3: CASSNPGQGEGGYTF

J: TRBJ1-1
V: TRBV5-4
CDR3: CASSLHENTEAFF

J: TRBJ2-1
V: TRBV4-2
CDR3: CASSQLPGQGSGSYNEQFF

J: TRBJ2-7
V: TRBV27
CDR3: CASRSVRNRPYEQYF

J: TRBJ1-5
V: TRBV6-9
CDR3: CASSSRQEEYQPQHF

J: TRBJ1-2
V: TRBV5-1
CDR3: CASSLVLQGGYGYTF

J: TRBJ2-2
V: TRBV3-1/TRBV3-2
CDR3: CASSQDRGGLAGPRTGELFF

J: TRBJ1-1
V: TRBV5-4
CDR3: CASSLAFGPGGSWDTEAFF

J: TRBJ2-2
V: TRBV2
CDR3: CASRQPPGELFF

J: TRBJ2-3
V: TRBV18
CDR3: CASSQPGQGNTDTQYF

J: TRBJ2-4
V: TRBV10-1
CDR3: CASSESSLAGAPGRKNIQYF

J: TRBJ2-2
V: TRBV3-1/TRBV3-2
CDR3: CASSHPPRGGTGELFF

J: TRBJ2-3
V: TRBV18
CDR3: CASSPGGPSTDTQYF

J: TRBJ1-6
V: TRBV2
CDR3: CANRQGGNSPLHF

J: TRBJ1-2
V: TRBV29-1
CDR3: CSVEGRGSPYGYTF

J: TRBJ2-1
V: TRBV12-3/TRBV12-4
CDR3: CASSYYRGEQFF

J: TRBJ1-5
V: TRBV6-1
CDR3: CASSEPIDRGDSQPQHF

J: TRBJ2-1
V: TRBV5-4
CDR3: CASSLGLGSYNEQFF

J: TRBJ2-3
V: TRBV5-4
CDR3: CASSSGQGPYTQYF

J: TRBJ2-6
V: TRBV9
CDR3: CASSVGGRGPLSGANVLTF

J: TRBJ1-5
V: TRBV4-1
CDR3: CASSQDPLDQPQHF

J: TRBJ2-2
V: TRBV30
CDR3: CAWSPNTGELFF

J: TRBJ1-5
V: TRBV2
CDR3: CASSSGTGFYSNQPQHF

J: TRBJ1-5
V: TRBV20-1
CDR3: CSASRDSINQPQHF

J: TRBJ2-1
V: TRBV11-3
CDR3: CASSLGGTGIHNEQFF

J: TRBJ2-1
V: TRBV6-6
CDR3: CASSYSRTPNEQFF

J: TRBJ2-5
V: TRBV6-1
CDR3: CASSELGQGARETQYF

J: TRBJ1-2
V: TRBV4-1
CDR3: CASSRAGDTANYGYTF

J: TRBJ1-2
V: TRBV5-4
CDR3: CASTSPTGDSNYGYTF